This is a list of T cell receptor beta chains from one sample in a study of shared clonotypes between healthy human individuals. Measured with immunoSEQ multiplex PCR; TCRdb has only the in-frame clones, and not every one. The profile shows about 2.3 million clones, just over 90% of them singletons. Sequencing was carried out using naive CD4+ T cells from PBMCs. These receptors all stem from a man aged 18 to 30 in good health. Some clones in this sample may be carry-over from other donors' samples. Each CDR3 is given with its conserved first and last residue. A D gene is named only where the DNA matches it firmly. Clone size appears in some rows only: once, few, many, or a class for an expanded clone.

v_gene	d_gene	abundance	j_gene	CDR3nt	CDR3aa
TRBV7-2	NA	NA	TRBJ2-7	TGTGCCAGCAGCACCTACGGGGGAAGGGCCTACGAGCAGTACTTC	CASSTYGGRAYEQYF
TRBV29-1	NA	NA	TRBJ2-6	TGCAGCGCGGGCAGAAGCTCTGGGGCCAACGTCCTGACTTTC	CSAGRSSGANVLTF
TRBV21-1	NA	NA	TRBJ1-2	TGTGCCAGCAGCAAACAGGGGCTCAACTATGGCTACACCTTC	CASSKQGLNYGYTF
TRBV11-2	TRBD1	once	TRBJ1-2	TGTGCCAGCAGCTTACCAGGGGGCGCCGGCTATGGCTACACCTTC	CASSLPGGAGYGYTF
TRBV7-9	NA	NA	TRBJ2-2	TGTGCCAGACCGGGGCGGAACACCGGGGAGCTGTTTTTT	CARPGRNTGELFF
TRBV4-2	TRBD1	once	TRBJ2-7	TGTGCCAGCAGCCACCAGAAAAGGTACAGGGGCCGGGGCGACTACGAGCAGTACTTC	CASSHQKRYRGRGDYEQYF
TRBV28	TRBD2	NA	TRBJ2-7	TGTGCCAGCACCGGGAGACGGAGCGGGAGCTACGAGCAGTACTTC	CASTGRRSGSYEQYF
TRBV5-1	TRBD2	NA	TRBJ2-7	TGCGCCAGCAGCCTCCGCAGCGGGACTAGCGGGAGTTCCGAGCAGTACTTC	CASSLRSGTSGSSEQYF
TRBV20-1	TRBD1	NA	TRBJ2-3	TGCAGTGCTCGATCACAGGGGACGCAGTATTTT	CSARSQGTQYF
TRBV28	NA	NA	TRBJ1-2	TGTGCCAGCAGCCAACCAGGGCAAGGCTACACCTTC	CASSQPGQGYTF
TRBV11-2	TRBD1	NA	TRBJ2-4	TGTGCCAGCAGAAGCATCCAGGGACAGAAAGCCAAAAACATTCAGTACTTC	CASRSIQGQKAKNIQYF
TRBV28	NA	NA	TRBJ2-3	TGTGCCAGCAGTCCCGGCAACATCGTAGATACGCAGTATTTT	CASSPGNIVDTQYF
TRBV5-4	TRBD1	NA	TRBJ1-2	TGTGCCAGCAGCGAAAAACAGGGGGCGCTTGGCTACACCTTC	CASSEKQGALGYTF
TRBV29-1	NA	NA	TRBJ1-5	TGCAGCGTTGGAGACAGGTCCTGGCCCCAGCATTTT	CSVGDRSWPQHF
TRBV7-9	TRBD1	once	TRBJ1-2	TGTGCCAGCAGGGCCCGGTTAGGGGCCAGGGGGCCGGATGGCTACACCTTC	CASRARLGARGPDGYTF
TRBV7-3	TRBD2	NA	TRBJ2-7	TGTGCCAGCAGCTTGGGGACTAGCGGGAACGAGCAGTACTTC	CASSLGTSGNEQYF
TRBV7-9	TRBD1	NA	TRBJ2-2	TGTGCCAGCAGACTAGGACAGGGTGGAACCGGGGAGCTGTTTTTT	CASRLGQGGTGELFF
TRBV2	TRBD2	NA	TRBJ2-1	TGTGCCAGCAATACCCCCCCGAGTCTAGGAAGCGGGGAGAGCTACAATGAGCAGTTCTTC	CASNTPPSLGSGESYNEQFF
TRBV6-6	NA	NA	TRBJ2-1	TGTGCCAGCAGTTATCGAGATGAGCAGTTCTTC	CASSYRDEQFF
TRBV5-1	NA	NA	TRBJ2-3	TGCGCCAGCAGCTTGGAGACTAGGCACACCCTTAGTACGCAGTATTTT	CASSLETRHTLSTQYF
TRBV6-5	NA	NA	TRBJ1-1	TGTGCCAGCAGTTATACAGGAGGGTCGGTCACTGAAGCTTTCTTT	CASSYTGGSVTEAFF
TRBV2	NA	NA	TRBJ1-2	TGTGCCAGCAGTGCTTTTGAGAGTGATGGCTACACCTTC	CASSAFESDGYTF
TRBV28	NA	NA	TRBJ2-1	TGTGCCAGCAACCGGGACTGGAACAATGAGCAGTTCTTC	CASNRDWNNEQFF
TRBV28	TRBD2	NA	TRBJ2-7	TGTGCCAGCAACCTCCTAGCGGGGGGGACTTACGAGCAGTACTTC	CASNLLAGGTYEQYF
TRBV28	TRBD1	NA	TRBJ2-7	TGTGCCAGCAGTAGAGGGGACAGGGCCTCCTACGAGCAGTACTTC	CASSRGDRASYEQYF
TRBV5-4	NA	NA	TRBJ1-3	TGTGCCAGCAGCCCTGGACACCCGGGAAACACCATATATTTT	CASSPGHPGNTIYF
TRBV7-9	TRBD1	NA	TRBJ2-7	TGTGCCAGCAGCTCCCTTAGCCAAGACAGGGGAAGGGGTGGGAACGAGCAGTACTTC	CASSSLSQDRGRGGNEQYF
TRBV29-1	TRBD2	NA	TRBJ2-1	TGCAGCGTAGGACCGGGACTAGCGGAGGCGTGGGATGAGCAGTTCTTC	CSVGPGLAEAWDEQFF
TRBV30	NA	once	TRBJ1-5	TGTGCCTGGAGCTTACAGGGTCCTGAGCCCCAGCATTTT	CAWSLQGPEPQHF
TRBV2	TRBD2	NA	TRBJ2-5	TGTGCCAGCAGTGTGGAGCGGGGGTCCCAAGAGACCCAGTACTTC	CASSVERGSQETQYF
TRBV5-1	TRBD2	NA	TRBJ2-3	TGCGCCAGCAGCTCAACGGGACTAGCGGGAAACACAGATACGCAGTATTTT	CASSSTGLAGNTDTQYF
TRBV19	TRBD1	NA	TRBJ2-5	TGTGCCAGTAGTATAGAGGGACAGGTCGGACAAGAGACCCAGTACTTC	CASSIEGQVGQETQYF
TRBV27	NA	NA	TRBJ1-1	TGTGCCAGCAGTTTATCGATAGGGGAACGGGCTTTCTTT	CASSLSIGERAFF
TRBV30	NA	few	TRBJ1-1	TGTGCCTGGAGTCCTTTGACGGGGGACACTGAAGCTTTCTTT	CAWSPLTGDTEAFF
TRBV5-1	NA	NA	TRBJ1-3	TGCGCCAGCAGGGCTAGCCCCTCTGGAAACACCATATATTTT	CASRASPSGNTIYF
TRBV5-1	TRBD2	NA	TRBJ2-1	TGCGCCAGCAGCGGGTTGTTAGCGGGTGAGCAGTTCTTC	CASSGLLAGEQFF
TRBV25-1	TRBD1	NA	TRBJ1-1	TGTGCCAGCAGTGGTTTGACAGGGGGCACTGAAGCTTTCTTT	CASSGLTGGTEAFF
TRBV9	NA	NA	TRBJ1-1	TGTGCCAGCAGCGTCGGGCCAATGAACACTGAAGCTTTCTTT	CASSVGPMNTEAFF
TRBV5-4	TRBD1	NA	TRBJ2-1	TGTGCCAGCAGCTTGCTACGACAGGGGGGGAATGAGCAGTTCTTC	CASSLLRQGGNEQFF
TRBV11-2	NA	once	TRBJ1-2	TGTGCCAGCAGCCGGGACAACAACTATGGCTACACCTTC	CASSRDNNYGYTF
TRBV10-3	NA	NA	TRBJ2-1	TGTGCCATCAGTGCCGGGAGTAGCAATGAGCAGTTCTTC	CAISAGSSNEQFF
TRBV5-1	NA	NA	TRBJ2-1	TGCGCCAGCAGCTCCTTAGAGGGTAATGAGCAGTTCTTC	CASSSLEGNEQFF
TRBV2	TRBD1	NA	TRBJ2-5	TGTGCCAGCAGCGGGGACAGCCAAGAGACCCAGTACTTC	CASSGDSQETQYF
TRBV4-1	NA	NA	TRBJ1-5	TGCGCCAGCAGCGGCCTGAGTTTTGGCAATCAGCCCCAGCATTTT	CASSGLSFGNQPQHF